This T cell receptor beta chain was sequenced during a study of CD8 T cells in ankylosing spondylitis. Study-level findings and limits: Within ankylosing spondylitis blood, a TCR beta motif made up of several highly homologous variants appeared to be characteristic. Clones that were linked to disease were CD8+ and were relatively rare in peripheral blood. Some motif variants were previously reported in reactive arthritis synovial fluid and blood. The clones that were linked to disease were reported to be significantly enriched in matched synovial fluid samples from ankylosing spondylitis patients.

From germline, CDR1 is SEHNR and CDR2 FQNEAQ (reference sequence). The CDR3 is 14 amino acids. The V end was cut by 3 bases, the J end by 10 bases, with 13 bases between. Regarding this clonotype: Antigen unknown.

Researchers built TCR beta libraries using quantitative 5'-RACE with molecular barcodes. Via MiXCR, TCRdb re-called the 5' RACE reads, giving one row per CDR3 protein. The data hold hundreds of thousands of distinct CDR3 sequences, with around 11% observed a single time. Input material: blood, either unsorted or a sorted T cell fraction (not recorded which). The clonotype comes from a male donor with ankylosing spondylitis. This chain connects TRBV7-9 to TRBJ1-6, with D tentatively TRBD1 (5 bases). CDR3 in DNA: TGTGCCAGCAGCTTGGTGACCGGGGGATCACCCCTCCACTTT. Amino acid sequence: CASSLVTGGSPLHF.